These 23 T cell receptor beta chains came from one sample sequenced in a study of human T cells and chemical hapten exposure. Regarding time point: pre-sensitization, week 0. Treatment indicated: therapeutic diphenylcyclopropenone sensitization with weekly scalp DPC. From the RACE reads, TCRdb called clonotypes with MiXCR, one entry per CDR3 protein. The table has under 400,000 distinct CDR3 sequences, 5.1% seen once. Sequenced material: whole blood, taken in connection with sensitization to the hapten diphenylcyclopropenone (DPC). These receptors were taken from a woman in her forties or fifties with alopecia areata. Some clones in this sample may be carry-over from other donors' samples.

V and J are TRBV20-1 and TRBJ2-4; D might be TRBD1 or TRBD2, each matching 6 bases. Germline loops: CDR1 DFQATT, CDR2 SNEGSKA (reference sequence). The CDR3 is made up of 16 amino acids. The CDR3 sequence: CSRQVAEGLAKNIQYF. The CDR3 nucleotides read TGCAGCAGACAGGTTGCGGAGGGGCTAGCCAAAAACATTCAGTACTTC.

This clonotype was observed at least ten times. The chain has TRBV28 and TRBJ2-7, with D tentatively TRBD2 (7 bases). Germline CDR1 is MDHEN and CDR2 is SYDVKM. Trimming took 5 bases from V and 0 from J, leaving 14 bases between them. The CDR3 covers 15 residues. The CDR3 DNA reads as TGTGCCAGCAGTCTGGGCGGGGGCAACTCCTACGAGCAGTACTTC. Residues: CASSLGGGNSYEQYF.

The sample holds many counts of this clonotype. CDR3 loop: CASSLDPVSNSPLHF. CDR3 nucleotide sequence: TGTGCCAGCAGCTTGGATCCGGTTTCTAATTCACCCCTCCACTTT. The V call is TRBV5-5, the J call TRBJ1-6; D gene ambiguous. Germline V gene sequence: CDR1 SGHKS, CDR2 YYEKEE (reference sequence). The length of the CDR3 is 15 residues. Trimming pared 0 bases from V and 6 bases from J, leaving 10 bases between.

The chain links TRBV7-2 to TRBJ2-3; D not resolved. Germline V gene sequence: CDR1 SGHTA, CDR2 FQGNSA. There are 16 residues in the CDR3. The germline V and J ends were trimmed by 5 bases and 0 bases, with 15 bases remaining between them. CDR3 nucleotide sequence: TGTGCCAGCAGCACTGGACGCGGAGCTAGCACAGATACGCAGTATTTT. As protein: CASSTGRGASTDTQYF.

The table lists this clonotype with many counts. This rearrangement joins TRBV6-5 to TRBJ2-5; no reliable D call. V lost 0 bases, J lost 5 bases, and 13 bases lay in between. CDR1 is MNHEY, CDR2 SVGAGI, per germline. This CDR3 contains 15 residues. The CDR3 DNA sequence: TGTGCCAGCAGTTACTCTAGGTCCAGCAGGGAGACCCAGTACTTC. It is translated as CASSYSRSSRETQYF.

CDR3 in amino acids: CASQTGTGSYEQYF. The CDR3 DNA sequence: TGTGCCAGCCAAACCGGGACAGGATCCTACGAGCAGTACTTC. The rearrangement links TRBV7-8 to TRBJ2-7; TRBD1 aligns across 8 bases. The CDR3 is made up of 14 amino acids. The ends lost 8 bases at V and 1 base at J; junction bases unmatched: 7. CDR1 and CDR2 (germline): SGHVS, FQNEAQ. Combining the CDR3 with reference TRBV7-8 and TRBJ2-7 gives the whole variable domain GAGVSQSPRYKVAKRGQDVALRCDPISGHVSLFWYQQALGQGPEFLTYFQNEAQLDKSGLPSDRFFAERPEGSVSTLKIQRTQQEDSAVYLCASQTGTGSYEQYFGPGTRLTVT.

The sample holds many counts of this clonotype. The chain carries TRBV9 and TRBJ2-1; D ambiguous. Trimming stripped 2 bases from V and 0 bases from J, with 9 bases between. Germline loops: CDR1 SGDLS, CDR2 YYNGEE. The CDR3 is 15 amino acids. CDR3 nucleotide sequence: TGTGCCAGCAGCGTCTCTCTGAGCTCCTACAATGAGCAGTTCTTC. Its protein is CASSVSLSSYNEQFF.

This clonotype was seen ten or more times. The chain combines TRBV2 with TRBJ2-1; D perhaps matches TRBD1 (6 bases). The germline V and J ends were trimmed by 3 bases and 1 base, with 10 bases remaining between them. Germline V lookup: CDR1 SNHLY, CDR2 FYNNEI. The CDR3 has 15 residues. Here the CDR3 reads CASSDIRGSYNEQFF. DNA for the CDR3: TGTGCCAGCAGTGATATCAGGGGTTCCTACAATGAGCAGTTCTTC.

This clonotype was picked up many times. CDR3 DNA: TGTGCCAGCAGCTTAGGGGGCGCCGGCTATGGCTACACCTTC. As protein: CASSLGGAGYGYTF. The chain has TRBV11-2 and TRBJ1-2; maybe TRBD1 (5 bases). The CDR3 is 14 residues long. The V and J ends lost 1 base and 4 bases respectively, with 10 bases between them. Germline V gives CDR1 SGHAT, CDR2 FQNNGV.

This chain joins TRBV7-9 and TRBJ2-7, with 9 positions matching TRBD1. This CDR3 contains 14 residues. Per the germline V gene, CDR1 is SEHNR and CDR2 is FQNEAQ (reference sequence). V shed 5 bases and J 4 bases; nucleotides not matched to a gene: 6. In DNA, the CDR3 is TGTGCCAGCAGCCCCGGGGGGACAGGGTACGAGCAGTACTTC. This encodes CASSPGGTGYEQYF. The full variable domain, rest sourced from reference TRBV7-9 and TRBJ2-7, is DTGVSQNPRHKITKRGQNVTFRCDPISEHNRLYWYRQTLGQGPEFLTYFQNEAQLEKSRLLSDRFSAERPKGSFSTLEIQRTEQGDSAMYLCASSPGGTGYEQYFGPGTRLTVT.

The chain joins TRBV24-1 to TRBJ2-2; 7 bases line up with TRBD2. Per germline, CDR1 KGHDR and CDR2 SFDVKD. The CDR3 consists of 14 residues. V dropped 4 bases and J dropped 8; count of bases not matched to a gene: 6. The CDR3 loop is CATSDGGSPGELFF. CDR3 nucleotides: TGTGCCACCAGTGACGGCGGGAGCCCTGGGGAGCTGTTTTTT.

This clonotype was seen repeatedly, ten times or more. The V gene is TRBV5-1, the J gene TRBJ1-4; TRBD1 might be the D (6 bases). The CDR3 is 15 amino acids. CDR1 and CDR2 from the germline V gene are SGHRS and YFSETQ. The ends were cut back, 5 bases at V and 13 bases at J, with 24 bases in the middle. The CDR3 loop reads CASSNTRPGHSSLFF. The CDR3 DNA reads TGCGCCAGCAGTAATACTAGGCCGGGACATTCGTCACTGTTTTTT.

In this sample, this clonotype turned up many times. This rearrangement joins TRBV4-2 to TRBJ2-2; TRBD2 might be the D (6 bases). V lost 6 bases and J 4 bases, leaving 12 bases between the germline ends. Germline assignment: CDR1 LGHNA and CDR2 YNFKEQ. The CDR3 sequence is 14 residues long. CDR3 region: CASRGGTPTGELFF. The CDR3 region has the DNA TGTGCCAGCAGGGGAGGCACCCCCACCGGGGAGCTGTTTTTT.

This clonotype occurred many times. This chain joins TRBV6-1 and TRBJ2-7; TRBD2 might be the D (6 bases). CDR1 is MNHNS and CDR2 is SASEGT in the germline V gene. The CDR3 is 16 amino acids. The germline V and J ends were trimmed by 2 bases and 2 bases, with 16 bases remaining between them. In DNA form, the CDR3 reads TGTGCCAGCAGTGAATGGGGTCCTAGGGAGGCCTACGAGCAGTACTTC. This encodes CASSEWGPREAYEQYF.

The chain combines TRBV7-9 with TRBJ2-6; a weak D match, TRBD1 (5 bases). V shed 1 base and J shed 0 bases, with 13 bases lying between them. The CDR3 sequence is 18 residues long. Germline V gives CDR1 SEHNR, CDR2 FQNEAQ (reference sequence). CDR3 in amino acids: CASSLEGAGNSGANVLTF. CDR3 bases: TGTGCCAGCAGCTTAGAAGGGGCAGGAAACTCTGGGGCCAACGTCCTGACTTTC.

The chain joins TRBV29-1 to TRBJ1-1; tentative D call: TRBD1 (6 bases). This CDR3 has 11 amino acids. Per the germline V gene, CDR1 is SQVTM and CDR2 is ANQGSEA. Trimming took off 7 bases at V and 5 bases at J, with 11 bases between the two ends. The CDR3 DNA follows: TGCAGCGGGATCGGACAGACTGAAGCTTTCTTT. Protein: CSGIGQTEAFF.

The chain carries TRBV28 and TRBJ2-1; 7 bases are a match to TRBD2. Per the germline V gene, CDR1 is MDHEN and CDR2 is SYDVKM. V was clipped by 0 bases and J by 7 bases; unmatched bases: 9. The CDR3 consists of 16 residues. The CDR3: CASSLWEGGSGNEQFF. CDR3 nucleotides: TGTGCCAGCAGTTTATGGGAGGGCGGGAGTGGGAATGAGCAGTTCTTC.

This clonotype was counted many times. V and J are TRBV6-2 or TRBV6-3 and TRBJ1-1; D is unclear. The germline V gene has CDR1 MNHEY and CDR2 SVGEGT. Trimming left V 6 bases short and J 6 bases short, with 8 bases between. The CDR3 is made up of 11 amino acids. Here the CDR3 reads CASSALAEAFF. CDR3 sequence (DNA): TGTGCCAGCAGCGCCCTTGCTGAAGCTTTCTTT.

This clonotype occurred a few times. V gene TRBV2 combines with J gene TRBJ2-7; TRBD1 matches 9 bases. With V trimmed by 6 bases and J by 5 bases, 11 bases remained unmatched. Germline loops: CDR1 SNHLY, CDR2 FYNNEI. CDR3 length: 15 amino acids. This CDR3 reads CASSSDRGYPHEQYF. DNA for the CDR3: TGTGCCAGCAGCTCCGACAGGGGGTATCCCCACGAGCAGTACTTC.

The chain carries TRBV29-1 and TRBJ2-1; D uncertain. The CDR3 loop spans 10 amino acids. Germline CDR1 SQVTM, CDR2 ANQGSEA. The CDR3 reads CGTSRDEQFF. In DNA, the CDR3 is TGCGGCACGAGTCGGGATGAGCAGTTCTTC.

V gene TRBV5-4 combines with J gene TRBJ2-7; 10 bases are a match to TRBD2. Germline CDR1 and CDR2: SGHNT and YYREEE (reference sequence). Trimming took 0 bases from V and 3 from J; bases not matched to a gene: 9. The CDR3 extends over 17 amino acids. CDR3 region: CASSLAPITSGDYEQYF. The CDR3 nucleotides are TGTGCCAGCAGCTTGGCCCCAATCACTAGCGGGGACTACGAGCAGTACTTC.

The V and J genes are TRBV25-1 and TRBJ2-7; D is unresolved. V lost 1 base, J lost 1 base, and 8 bases lay in between. The CDR3 loop spans 14 amino acids. The germline gives CDR1 MGHDK, CDR2 SYGVNS. Written as DNA, the CDR3 is TGTGCCAGCAGTGAATCCCACAGATCCTACGAGCAGTACTTC. This gives the protein CASSESHRSYEQYF.

The chain has TRBV6-2 or TRBV6-3 and TRBJ2-1; the D gene is possibly TRBD2 (5 bases). V lost 7 bases to trimming and J lost 8 bases, with 21 bases between them. This CDR3 has 15 amino acids. Germline CDR1 reads MNHEY; CDR2 reads SVGEGT. Here the CDR3 DNA reads TGTGCCAGCACTACCCCCGGTATAGCGAGGCATGAGCAGTTCTTC. This encodes CASTTPGIARHEQFF.